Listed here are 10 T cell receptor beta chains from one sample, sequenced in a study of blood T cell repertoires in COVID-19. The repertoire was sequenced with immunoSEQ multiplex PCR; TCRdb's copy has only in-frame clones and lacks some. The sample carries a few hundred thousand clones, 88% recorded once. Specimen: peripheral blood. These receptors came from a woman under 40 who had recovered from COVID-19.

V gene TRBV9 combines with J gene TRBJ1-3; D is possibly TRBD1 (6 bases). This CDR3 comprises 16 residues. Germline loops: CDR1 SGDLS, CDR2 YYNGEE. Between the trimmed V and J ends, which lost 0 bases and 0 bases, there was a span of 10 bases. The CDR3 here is CASSVEGEGSGNTIYF. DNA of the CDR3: TGTGCCAGCAGCGTAGAGGGGGAGGGCTCTGGAAACACCATATATTTT.

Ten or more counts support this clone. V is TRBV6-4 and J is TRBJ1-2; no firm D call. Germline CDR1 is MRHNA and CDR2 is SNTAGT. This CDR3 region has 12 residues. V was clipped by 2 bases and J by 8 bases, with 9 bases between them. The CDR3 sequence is CASSDRGIGYTF. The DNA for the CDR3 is TGTGCCAGCAGTGACCGAGGGATAGGCTACACCTTC.

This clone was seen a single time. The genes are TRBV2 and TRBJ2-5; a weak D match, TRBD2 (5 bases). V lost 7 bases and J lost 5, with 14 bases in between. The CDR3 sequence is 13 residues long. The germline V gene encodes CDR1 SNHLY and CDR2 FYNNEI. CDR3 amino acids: CASTGVSVETQYF. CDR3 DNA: TGTGCCAGCACCGGGGTTAGCGTGGAGACCCAGTACTTC.

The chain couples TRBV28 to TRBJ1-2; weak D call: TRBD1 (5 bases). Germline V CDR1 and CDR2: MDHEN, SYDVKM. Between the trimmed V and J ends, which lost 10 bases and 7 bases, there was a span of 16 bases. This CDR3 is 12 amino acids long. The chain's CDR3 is CAIAGTEVGYTF. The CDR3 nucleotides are TGTGCCATTGCGGGGACGGAAGTTGGCTACACCTTC.

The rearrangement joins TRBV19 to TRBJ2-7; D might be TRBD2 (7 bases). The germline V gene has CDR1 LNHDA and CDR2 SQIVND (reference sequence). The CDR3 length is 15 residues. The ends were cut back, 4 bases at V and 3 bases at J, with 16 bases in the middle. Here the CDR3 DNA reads TGTGCCAGTAGTACCACTCCAGGGGACTACTACGAGCAGTACTTC. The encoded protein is CASSTTPGDYYEQYF.

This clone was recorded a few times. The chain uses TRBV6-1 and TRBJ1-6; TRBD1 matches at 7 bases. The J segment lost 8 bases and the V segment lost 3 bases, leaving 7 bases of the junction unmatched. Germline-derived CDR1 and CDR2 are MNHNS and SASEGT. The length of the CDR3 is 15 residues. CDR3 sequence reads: CASSDQTGPDSPLHF. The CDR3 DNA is TGTGCCAGCAGTGATCAGACAGGGCCGGATTCACCCCTCCACTTT.

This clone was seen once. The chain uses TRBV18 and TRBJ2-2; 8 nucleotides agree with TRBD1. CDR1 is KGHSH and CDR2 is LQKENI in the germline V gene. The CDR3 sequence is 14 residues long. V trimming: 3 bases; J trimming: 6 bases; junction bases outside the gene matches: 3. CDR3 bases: TGTGCCAGCTCACCTGACAGGGGACCCGGGGAGCTGTTTTTT. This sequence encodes CASSPDRGPGELFF.

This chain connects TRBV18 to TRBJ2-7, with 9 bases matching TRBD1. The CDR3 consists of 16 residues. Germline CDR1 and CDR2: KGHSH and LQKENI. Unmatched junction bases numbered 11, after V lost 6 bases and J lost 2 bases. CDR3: CASSPRGGQGTYEQYF. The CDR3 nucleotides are TGTGCCAGCTCCCCAAGGGGGGGACAGGGCACCTACGAGCAGTACTTC.

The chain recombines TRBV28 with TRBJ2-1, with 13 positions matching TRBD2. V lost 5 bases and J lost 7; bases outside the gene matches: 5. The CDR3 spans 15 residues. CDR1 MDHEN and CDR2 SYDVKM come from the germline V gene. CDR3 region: CASSGKLAGGNEQFF. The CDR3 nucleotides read TGTGCCAGCAGTGGCAAACTAGCGGGGGGGAATGAGCAGTTCTTC.

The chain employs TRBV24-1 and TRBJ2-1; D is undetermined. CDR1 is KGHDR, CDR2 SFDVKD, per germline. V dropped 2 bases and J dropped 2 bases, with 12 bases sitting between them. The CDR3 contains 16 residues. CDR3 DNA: TGTGCCACCAGTGATTCATCTAGTTATACCTACAATGAGCAGTTCTTC. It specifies CATSDSSSYTYNEQFF.